This T cell receptor (beta chain) was documented in a study of T-cell reconstitution after alpha-beta-depleted transplantation in children. Construction of the TCRbeta library involved unique molecular identifiers. TCRdb recomputed calls from the PCR reads with MiXCR, one row per CDR3 protein. The data contain roughly 400,000 distinct CDR3 sequences, around 46% of them singletons. The sequencing here drew on PBMCs, taken before TCRalphabeta/CD19-depleted stem cell transplant. This clonotype was sampled from a girl aged 2 to 9 with aplastic anemia, due to receive a stem cell transplant.

This chain's CDR3 is CARDSGEVADTQYF. DNA for the CDR3: TGTGCCAGAGACAGTGGAGAAGTGGCAGATACGCAGTATTTT. J is TRBJ2-3 and V is TRBV2; the D gene is possibly TRBD1 (5 bases). Trimming stripped 9 bases from V and 4 bases from J, with 17 bases between. Germline CDR1 is SNHLY and CDR2 is FYNNEI. The CDR3 is made up of 14 amino acids.